The T cell receptor (beta chain) under discussion was sequenced for a study of identical twins. Between the trimmed V and J ends, which lost 1 base and 2 bases, there was a span of 8 bases. This CDR3 has 13 residues. Germline CDR1 reads DFQATT; CDR2 reads SNEGSKA (reference sequence). TCRdb itself ran the 5' RACE reads through MiXCR, one entry per CDR3 protein. The data contain around 95,000 distinct CDR3 sequences, under 7% of them singletons. This clonotype was picked up many times. Its antigen is still unknown. Study-level findings and limits: When twins shared out-of-frame alpha sequences, those sequences had excess low generation probability. Among monozygotic twins, out-of-frame TCR alpha sharing exceeded what models predicted.

The clonotype originates from a woman aged 45-65 years in good health. The chain is built from TRBV20-1 and TRBJ1-1; D is ambiguous. The specimen sequenced was memory T cells sorted from blood. CDR3 nucleotide sequence: TGCAGTGCTAGAGGACCGATTAACACTGAAGCTTTCTTT. This gives the protein CSARGPINTEAFF.